The rows below give T cell receptor beta chains drawn from one sample of a study of T cells in Graves' hyperthyroidism and ophthalmopathy. Using its own MiXCR run on the multiplex PCR reads, TCRdb lists one record per CDR3 protein. The sample contains 350,000 or so distinct CDR3 sequences, about a sixth of which appear only once. Sequenced sample: blood. The receptors derive from a middle-aged woman with Graves' ophthalmopathy. CDR3s include the opening cysteine and the closing phenylalanine or tryptophan. A D gene is named only where the DNA matches it firmly. Part of the rows lack a size; the others show once, few, many or a class for expanded clones.

v_call	d_call	j_call	clone_size	cdr3_aa	cdr3_nt
TRBV28	-	TRBJ2-7	many	CASSQDTDFPYEQYF	TGTGCCAGCAGCCAAGACACCGACTTCCCCTACGAGCAGTACTTC
TRBV4-1	TRBD1	TRBJ2-1	-	CASSQLTGTGLDNEQFF	TGCGCCAGCAGCCAGCTCACCGGGACAGGGTTGGACAATGAGCAGTTCTTC
TRBV12-3/TRBV12-4	-	TRBJ1-5	many	CASSFLIPPNQPQHF	TGTGCCAGCAGTTTCCTCATTCCTCCGAATCAGCCCCAGCATTTT
TRBV27	TRBD1	TRBJ2-2	many	CASSPVQGAGELFF	TGTGCCAGCAGTCCAGTTCAGGGGGCCGGGGAGCTGTTTTTT
TRBV29-1	TRBD1	TRBJ2-7	many	CSVGQGLRYEQYF	TGCAGCGTCGGACAGGGGCTAAGGTACGAGCAGTACTTC
TRBV5-1	-	TRBJ2-6	many	CASSLKGRSSGANVLTF	TGCGCCAGCAGCTTGAAGGGACGGAGCTCTGGGGCCAACGTCCTGACTTTC
TRBV19	TRBD2	TRBJ2-7	many	CASSIGLAGAHSYEQYF	TGTGCCAGTAGTATCGGACTAGCGGGAGCCCACTCCTACGAGCAGTACTTC
TRBV4-1	TRBD2	TRBJ2-7	many	CASSRYGNSGNTYEQYF	TGCGCCAGCAGCCGGTACGGCAATAGCGGGAATACCTACGAGCAGTACTTC
TRBV28	-	TRBJ2-7	many	CASRGTAIYEQYF	TGTGCCAGCAGGGGGACTGCCATCTACGAGCAGTACTTC
TRBV4-1	-	TRBJ1-5	few	CASSQISSLGNQPQHF	TGCGCCAGCAGCCAAATCAGCAGCCTAGGCAATCAGCCCCAGCATTTT
TRBV4-1	TRBD2	TRBJ2-3	many	CASSVPGLADTDTQYF	TGCGCCAGTTCGGTACCGGGACTAGCGGACACAGATACGCAGTATTTT
TRBV20-1	TRBD1	TRBJ1-5	many	CSARGGRGFNQPQHF	TGCAGTGCTAGAGGAGGCAGGGGGTTTAATCAGCCCCAGCATTTT
TRBV20-1	-	TRBJ2-5	many	CSATRGGETQYF	TGCAGTGCCACGAGGGGCGGAGAGACCCAGTACTTC
TRBV12-3/TRBV12-4	-	TRBJ1-2	many	CASSFGSVYGYTF	TGTGCCAGCAGTTTCGGGTCAGTTTATGGCTACACCTTC
TRBV6-5	TRBD1	TRBJ1-2	many	CASSYSRTGGGYGYTF	TGTGCCAGCAGTTACTCGAGGACAGGGGGTGGCTATGGCTACACCTTC
TRBV28	-	TRBJ2-2	once	CASSSTGVYTGELFF	TGTGCCAGCAGTTCGACCGGGGTCTACACCGGGGAGCTGTTTTTT
TRBV18	-	TRBJ2-7	few	CASSPLKKVEQYF	TGTGCCAGCTCACCTTTGAAAAAGGTGGAGCAGTACTTC
TRBV15	-	TRBJ1-5	few	CATSREMAGTRFQPQHF	TGTGCCACCAGCAGAGAAATGGCAGGGACTAGATTTCAGCCCCAGCATTTT
TRBV20-1	TRBD1	TRBJ2-4	many	CSATDRAFQYF	TGCAGTGCTACGGACAGGGCATTTCAGTACTTC
TRBV4-1	TRBD2	TRBJ2-5	many	CASSQPGRASQETQYF	TGCGCCAGCAGCCAACCTGGGAGGGCTAGCCAAGAGACCCAGTACTTC
TRBV20-1	TRBD1	TRBJ2-7	many	CSARDPGTGLSYEQYF	TGCAGTGCTAGAGATCCCGGGACAGGGCTATCCTACGAGCAGTACTTC
TRBV11-1	-	TRBJ1-1	-	CASSLGAGRMNTVAFF	TGTGCCAGCAGCTTAGGCGCAGGACGAATGAACACTGTGGCTTTCTTT
TRBV12-3/TRBV12-4	TRBD2	TRBJ2-7	many	CASSLSAGGPNEQYF	TGTGCCAGCAGTTTATCAGCGGGAGGGCCCAACGAGCAGTACTTC
TRBV7-8	-	TRBJ2-5	many	CASSLVGGVGSETQYF	TGTGCCAGCAGCTTAGTAGGGGGAGTGGGTTCCGAGACCCAGTACTTC
TRBV4-2	TRBD2	TRBJ2-2	many	CASSQHTSGRTNTGELFF	TGTGCCAGCAGCCAACATACTAGCGGGAGGACGAACACCGGGGAGCTGTTTTTT
TRBV6-2/TRBV6-3	TRBD2	TRBJ2-7	many	CAGRTSGNYEQYF	TGTGCCGGTAGGACTAGCGGTAACTACGAGCAGTACTTC
TRBV6-5	TRBD2	TRBJ2-7	-	CASSYSASGPSYEQYF	TGTGCCAGCAGTTACTCAGCTAGCGGGCCTAGCTACGAGCAGTACTTC
TRBV30	TRBD1	TRBJ1-2	many	CAWSSGTGRYGYTF	TGTGCCTGGAGTTCCGGGACAGGGAGGTATGGCTACACCTTC
TRBV5-1	-	TRBJ1-1	many	CASSLESGRTEAFF	TGCGCCAGCAGCTTGGAATCAGGGCGAACTGAAGCTTTCTTT
TRBV7-9	-	TRBJ1-1	many	CASSSNLAGGEAFF	TGTGCCAGCAGCTCGAATCTGGCGGGAGGTGAAGCTTTCTTT
TRBV12-3/TRBV12-4	-	TRBJ2-7	-	CASRAGLGEQYF	TGTGCCAGCAGAGCAGGGCTGGGCGAGCAGTACTTC
TRBV12-3/TRBV12-4	TRBD1	TRBJ1-1	many	CASGDRAEAFF	TGTGCCAGCGGTGACAGGGCTGAAGCTTTCTTT
TRBV6-1	-	TRBJ1-5	few	CASSETGITTQHF	TGTGCCAGCAGTGAAACAGGGATCACGACCCAGCATTTT
TRBV28	-	TRBJ1-1	-	CASSPADPLYTEASF	TGTGCCAGCAGTCCGGCGGATCCCCTCTACACTGAAGCTTCCTTT
TRBV12-3/TRBV12-4	-	TRBJ2-7	many	CASSLDPTYEQYF	TGTGCCAGCAGTTTAGATCCAACCTACGAGCAGTACTTC
TRBV12-3/TRBV12-4	-	TRBJ1-1	-	CASGQTNTEAFF	TGTGCCAGTGGACAGACGAACACTGAAGCTTTCTTT
TRBV28	-	TRBJ2-7	many	CASRASVRDKDSYEQYF	TGTGCCAGCCGCGCATCTGTCCGGGATAAGGACTCCTACGAGCAGTACTTC
TRBV2	-	TRBJ2-7	many	CASIGEGAGQYF	TGTGCCAGCATAGGAGAGGGCGCCGGGCAGTACTTC
TRBV27	TRBD1	TRBJ2-7	many	CASQGRWDSYEQYF	TGTGCCAGCCAGGGTCGCTGGGACAGCTACGAGCAGTACTTC
TRBV11-2	-	TRBJ1-1	many	CASSSRRPGTPNTEAFF	TGTGCCAGCAGCTCACGGCGCCCCGGGACACCGAACACTGAAGCTTTCTTT